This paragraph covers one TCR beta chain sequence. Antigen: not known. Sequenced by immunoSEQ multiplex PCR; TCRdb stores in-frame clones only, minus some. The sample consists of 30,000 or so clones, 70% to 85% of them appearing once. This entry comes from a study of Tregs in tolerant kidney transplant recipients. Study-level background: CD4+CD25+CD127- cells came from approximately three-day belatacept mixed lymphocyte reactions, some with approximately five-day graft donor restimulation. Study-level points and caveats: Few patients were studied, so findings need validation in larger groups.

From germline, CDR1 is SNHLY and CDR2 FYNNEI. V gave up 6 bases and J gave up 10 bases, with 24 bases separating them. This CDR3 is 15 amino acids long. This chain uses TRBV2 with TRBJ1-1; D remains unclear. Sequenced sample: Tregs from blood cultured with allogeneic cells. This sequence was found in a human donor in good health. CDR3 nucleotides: TGTGCCAGCAGGCCGTCGGTGTCCTCTTTTGACGGAGCTTTCTTT. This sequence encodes CASRPSVSSFDGAFF.